Sequencing of this T cell receptor beta chain was carried out in a study of control samples from healthy donors and cancer patients. The length of the CDR3 is 15 residues. Trimming took 5 bases from V and 5 from J; bases not matched to a gene: 5. Germline loops: CDR1 SEHNR, CDR2 FQNEAQ (reference sequence). The data were produced by immunoSEQ multiplex PCR, yet TCRdb's version contains in-frame clones alone and is incomplete. Of some 120,000 clones in the sample, around 87% are singletons; the top ten hold about 8.7%. The sequenced sample consisted of blood. The sequence was obtained from a man in his forties in good health. The rearrangement links TRBV7-9 to TRBJ2-5; 13 bases align to TRBD2. The CDR3 here is CASSPLAGGSETQYF. DNA of the CDR3: TGTGCCAGCAGCCCACTAGCGGGGGGGAGTGAGACCCAGTACTTC.